These T cell receptor beta chains were read from a single sample in a study of technical replicates of blood from a few donors. Libraries were prepared by immunoSEQ multiplex PCR; TCRdb keeps only in-frame clonotypes and omits some of them. The sample has about 56,000 clones, around 95% seen once; the top ten hold around 4%. Sequenced input: PBMCs. These receptors were obtained from a human donor in good health. Some clones in this sample may be carry-over from other donors' samples. Each CDR3 is given without its conserved first and last residue. The D gene is left open where the match is weak.

d_call j_call v_call cdr3_aa
NA TRBJ1-2 TRBV9 ASSPRGSQIGGYT
TRBD1 TRBJ2-5 TRBV9 ASSVLGQGQETQY
TRBD1 TRBJ2-7 TRBV2 ASRADRGSLYEQY
TRBD2 TRBJ2-2 TRBV7-9 ASRVTGGNTGELF
TRBD1 TRBJ2-7 TRBV5-1 ASSSSGTGVYEQY
TRBD2 TRBJ2-1 TRBV7-3 ASSFGLAGGLQF
NA TRBJ1-1 TRBV18 ASSKIEDTEAF
NA TRBJ1-2 TRBV4-3 ASSFARDDGYT
TRBD1 TRBJ1-1 TRBV6-5 ASSYATGLNTEAF
TRBD1 TRBJ2-5 TRBV19 ASSTPGTGY
NA TRBJ2-1 TRBV18 ASSPPSRGPNEQF
NA TRBJ1-6 TRBV2 ASSELGGYNSPLH
TRBD1 TRBJ1-2 TRBV5-1 ASSGQGAFGGYGYT
NA TRBJ1-1 TRBV4-3 ASSQVGRGGKAF
TRBD1 TRBJ2-5 TRBV6-1 ASSEFALVAGGEETQY
TRBD2 TRBJ2-7 TRBV4-1 ASSQVLAGVYEQY
NA TRBJ2-1 TRBV15 ATSRGRGFGGIVDEQF
NA TRBJ2-1 TRBV5-1 ASSQGLAVNEQF
TRBD2 TRBJ2-5 TRBV25-1 ASSSQGLAGLKETQY
NA TRBJ2-7 TRBV4-1 ASSQEILSISYEQY
NA TRBJ1-2 TRBV27 ASSSFPEPDGYT
NA TRBJ1-5 TRBV21-1 ASRNIEQGEGQPQH
NA TRBJ1-2 TRBV14 ASSHLGREQWPTFSRGYT
TRBD2 TRBJ2-3 TRBV6-1 ASSELAGEFRPDTQY
TRBD2 TRBJ2-3 TRBV4-2 ASSLGTSGDHTDTQY
NA TRBJ1-3 TRBV13 ASSPSSGTFRNTIY
NA TRBJ2-5 TRBV5-1 ASSLAGQGETQY
TRBD1 TRBJ1-1 TRBV10-3 AISMDRAVITEAF
TRBD1 TRBJ1-1 TRBV4-2 ASSQPSRGQGNTEAF
NA TRBJ2-1 TRBV4-3 ASSQDGVRYNEQF
NA TRBJ2-2 TRBV10-3 AIRETAHTGELF
NA TRBJ2-1 TRBV4-1 ASSQEGALYEQF
TRBD2 TRBJ2-7 TRBV15 ATSRDISGSSYEQY
NA TRBJ2-1 TRBV6-1 ASNTLTASYNEQF
NA TRBJ2-7 TRBV27 ASSALQGSYEQY
NA TRBJ2-7 TRBV7-7 ASSLTPWTVEQY
TRBD2 TRBJ2-7 TRBV6-5 AVWGLAQSSYEQY
NA TRBJ2-7 TRBV6-5 ASSYHHTGSYEQY
TRBD2 TRBJ2-5 TRBV19 ASSIVAGDAETQY
TRBD2 TRBJ2-3 TRBV5-1 ASSPRPSGSSTDTQY
NA TRBJ2-7 TRBV9 ASSSGQSYEQY
NA TRBJ2-1 TRBV18 ASQNYEDTWQF
NA TRBJ1-2 TRBV6-1 AFRDENNYGYT
TRBD2 TRBJ2-7 TRBV4-3 ASSPGTSGLYEQY
NA TRBJ2-7 TRBV7-2 ASSLTLYEQY
NA TRBJ1-2 TRBV7-3 ASSHQPAGRVANYGYT